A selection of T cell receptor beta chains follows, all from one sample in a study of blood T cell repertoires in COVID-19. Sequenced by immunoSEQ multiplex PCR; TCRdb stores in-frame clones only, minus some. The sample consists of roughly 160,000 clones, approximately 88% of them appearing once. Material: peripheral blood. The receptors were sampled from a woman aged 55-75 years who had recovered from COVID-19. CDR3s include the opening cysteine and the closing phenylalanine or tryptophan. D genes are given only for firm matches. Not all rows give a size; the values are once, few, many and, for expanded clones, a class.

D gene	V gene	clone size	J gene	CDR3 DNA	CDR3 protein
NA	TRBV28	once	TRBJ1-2	TGTGCCATCGGTGAGCGACGTGGCTACACCTTC	CAIGERRGYTF
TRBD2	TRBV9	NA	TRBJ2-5	TGTGCCAGCAGCGGACTAGCGGGGTTACAAGAGACCCAGTACTTC	CASSGLAGLQETQYF
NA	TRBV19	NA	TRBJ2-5	TGTGCCAGTAGGCGGACGATAGCGGAGACCCAGTACTTC	CASRRTIAETQYF
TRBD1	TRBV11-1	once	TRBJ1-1	TGTGCCAGCAGCTTACTCGACAGGGTGGACACTGAAGCTTTCTTT	CASSLLDRVDTEAFF
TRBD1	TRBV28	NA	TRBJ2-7	TGTGCCAGCAGCCTCATGGACAGGGCGGGCGAGCAGTACTTC	CASSLMDRAGEQYF
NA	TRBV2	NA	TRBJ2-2	TGTGCCAGCAATGGTGCTGACAGGTCCACCGGGGAGCTGTTTTTT	CASNGADRSTGELFF
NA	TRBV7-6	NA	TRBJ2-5	TGTGCCAGCAGCCTATCGAGTTTCCAAGAGACCCAGTACTTC	CASSLSSFQETQYF
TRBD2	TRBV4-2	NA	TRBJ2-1	TGTGCCAGCAGACGCTTAGGGACTAGCGGGGGGGCCAATGAGCAGTTCTTC	CASRRLGTSGGANEQFF
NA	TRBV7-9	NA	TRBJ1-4	TGTGCCAGCAGCTTGGGAGCAGGCGTTAATGAAAAACTGTTTTTT	CASSLGAGVNEKLFF
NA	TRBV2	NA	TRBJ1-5	TGTGCCAGCAGTGACCGGAGTAACAATCAGCCCCAGCATTTT	CASSDRSNNQPQHF
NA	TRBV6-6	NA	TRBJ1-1	TGTGCCAGCAGTTACGGTTGGGCAGGGCAGAACACTGAAGCTTTCTTT	CASSYGWAGQNTEAFF
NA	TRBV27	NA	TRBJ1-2	TGTGCCAGCAGTACCTACTTGGACAGAGATGGCTACACCTTC	CASSTYLDRDGYTF